This TCR beta chain is drawn from a study of CD8 T cell repertoires and HIV-1 epitope variants. Produced via immunoSEQ multiplex PCR; TCRdb's table is partial and in-frame only. The top ten hold around a quarter of the sample, which has some 100,000 clones, 74% seen once. Trimming removed 3 bases from V and 4 bases from J, with 21 bases in between. Germline CDR1 reads SGHVS; CDR2 reads FQNEAQ. This CDR3 spans 17 amino acids. The clonotype comes from a male donor with HIV. The sequencing sample was made of uncultured baseline CD8+ T cells from peripheral blood mononuclear cells (PBMCs). The J gene is TRBJ1-1, the V gene TRBV7-8, with D possibly being TRBD1 (6 bases). The CDR3 DNA sequence: TGTGCCAGCAGCTTGAATTTTGGGGGGCTTGGTGGCACTGAAGCTTTCTTT. Translation gives CASSLNFGGLGGTEAFF.